This T cell receptor beta chain was recorded in a study of cytomegalovirus exposure and HLA in healthy donors. In the PCR, 60 Vbeta and 13 Jbeta primers were used. Using immunoSEQ multiplex PCR, the repertoire was profiled, and TCRdb retains in-frame clones only, with some absent. The sample lists about 72,000 clones, 75% to 85% occurring once. Germline V gene sequence: CDR1 GTSNPN, CDR2 SVGIG (reference sequence). V gave up 1 base and J gave up 4 bases, with 7 bases separating them. There are 12 residues in the CDR3. This chain links TRBV30 with TRBJ1-1, with D uncertain. The sample consisted of PBMCs. The receptor's source is a man aged 35-49 years in good health and CMV-seronegative. In DNA, the CDR3 is TGTGCCTGGAGTGCGGAGAGCACTGAAGCTTTCTTT. Protein product: CAWSAESTEAFF.